These T cell receptor beta chains were read from a single sample in a study of blood T cell repertoires in COVID-19. The data were produced by immunoSEQ multiplex PCR, yet TCRdb's version contains in-frame clones alone and is incomplete. The top ten hold more than 2% of the sample, which has about 73,000 clones, approximately 88% seen once. Sample: peripheral blood. The receptors shown here come from a man older than 75 with active or convalescent COVID-19. The CDR3 runs from the conserved cysteine through the conserved F or W. The D gene is left open where the match is weak. Clone size is not always given. Where it is, it says once, few, many or a class for expanded clones.

>once|NA|TRBV10-3|TRBJ1-5
CAISDVANGQPQHF
TGTGCCATCAGTGATGTAGCGAACGGCCAGCCCCAGCATTTT
>NA|NA|TRBV28|TRBJ2-3
CASSSPGGGTQYF
TGTGCCAGCAGTTCTCCCGGGGGAGGTACGCAGTATTTT
>NA|TRBD1|TRBV6-5|TRBJ1-6
CASRRGQNSPLHF
TGTGCCAGCAGGAGGGGGCAAAATTCACCCCTCCACTTT
>NA|TRBD1|TRBV2|TRBJ1-1
CASSLQGRTEAFF
TGTGCCAGTAGCCTACAGGGGCGAACTGAAGCTTTCTTT
>NA|NA|TRBV2|TRBJ2-2
CASRWTVSNTGELFF
TGTGCCAGCCGATGGACAGTCAGTAACACCGGGGAGCTGTTTTTT
>NA|NA|TRBV6-5|TRBJ2-3
CASSLGGTQYF
TGTGCCAGCAGCCTCGGGGGTACGCAGTATTTT
>NA|TRBD2|TRBV18|TRBJ2-5
CASSPDWTSGGQETQYF
TGTGCCAGCTCACCCGACTGGACTAGCGGGGGCCAAGAGACCCAGTACTTC
>NA|NA|TRBV5-1|TRBJ1-4
CASSLNWGANEKLFF
TGCGCCAGCAGCTTGAATTGGGGCGCTAATGAAAAACTGTTTTTT
>NA|NA|TRBV7-9|TRBJ2-1
CASSLDGTYNEQFF
TGTGCCAGCAGCTTAGACGGGACCTACAATGAGCAGTTCTTC
>NA|NA|TRBV28|TRBJ2-5
CASSELLRTDYQETQYF
TGTGCCAGCAGTGAACTACTCAGGACAGATTACCAAGAGACCCAGTACTTC
>once|NA|TRBV3-1/TRBV3-2|TRBJ2-5
CASSQVTPGTQYF
TGTGCCAGCAGCCAAGTAACGCCCGGGACCCAGTACTTC
>NA|NA|TRBV19|TRBJ1-2
CASSITENYGYTF
TGTGCCAGTAGTATCACGGAGAACTATGGCTACACCTTC
>NA|NA|TRBV7-2|TRBJ2-2
CASSPGVNTGELFF
TGTGCCAGCAGCCCCGGAGTGAACACCGGGGAGCTGTTTTTT
>NA|NA|TRBV27|TRBJ2-7
CASSLTQVHEQYF
TGTGCCAGCAGTTTAACTCAGGTCCACGAGCAGTACTTC
>NA|NA|TRBV19|TRBJ1-2
CASSIDWTAYGYTF
TGTGCCAGTAGTATAGATTGGACAGCCTATGGCTACACCTTC
>NA|TRBD2|TRBV5-5|TRBJ2-7
CASSFGGDYEQYF
TGTGCCAGCAGCTTTGGGGGGGACTACGAGCAGTACTTC
>NA|NA|TRBV30|TRBJ1-2
CARDLRGYGYTF
TGTGCCCGGGATTTACGAGGCTATGGCTACACCTTC
>NA|TRBD2|TRBV7-6|TRBJ2-7
CASSLVPAGGRYEQYF
TGTGCCAGCAGCTTAGTTCCAGCGGGAGGACGCTACGAGCAGTACTTC
>NA|TRBD2|TRBV4-2|TRBJ2-3
CASSQEPPGLAGSTDTQYF
TGTGCCAGCAGCCAAGAACCCCCCGGACTAGCGGGTAGCACAGATACGCAGTATTTT
>few|NA|TRBV5-6|TRBJ1-2
CASSLVGTPSYGYTF
TGTGCCAGCAGCTTGGTGGGGACTCCCTCCTATGGCTACACCTTC
>NA|TRBD2|TRBV25-1|TRBJ2-1
CASSEFGRHRPGNEQFF
TGTGCCAGCAGTGAATTCGGGAGGCACCGCCCAGGCAATGAGCAGTTCTTC
>few|TRBD1|TRBV19|TRBJ2-2
CASRKQGRNTGELFF
TGTGCCAGTAGGAAACAGGGGAGGAACACCGGGGAGCTGTTTTTT
>NA|NA|TRBV6-5|TRBJ2-7
CASSYLNRRF
TGTGCCAGCAGTTACCTTAACCGGAGGTTC